Each of the 5 T cell receptor beta chains below was sequenced from the same sample in a study of monozygotic twins with inflammatory bowel disease. TCRdb reanalyzed the 5' RACE reads and collapses them to one entry per CDR3 protein, without DNA. The repertoire table contains 200,000 to 250,000 distinct CDR3 sequences. The sample consisted of blood. These receptors were taken from a human donor with ulcerative colitis or Crohn's disease, or a healthy co-twin of an affected twin (not recorded which).

This sequence joins TRBV12-3 or TRBV12-4 and TRBJ1-4; TCRdb's assignment of TRBD1 cannot be checked, as there is no DNA. The CDR3 sequence is 17 residues long. This CDR3 reads CASSLGYWSPGDEKLFF.

J is TRBJ2-7 and V is TRBV5-6; the D call from TCRdb, TRBD2, cannot be confirmed without DNA. Germline loops: CDR1 SGHDT, CDR2 YYEEEE. CDR3 length equals 16 residues. This chain's CDR3 is CASSPSQRTSSYEQYF. Full variable domain (missing parts from reference TRBV5-6 and TRBJ2-7): DAGVTQSPTHLIKTRGQQVTLRCSPKSGHDTVSWYQQALGQGPQFIFQYYEEEERQRGNFPDRFSGHQFPNYSSELNVNALLLGDSALYLCASSPSQRTSSYEQYFGPGTRLTVT.

The V call is TRBV20-1, the J call TRBJ1-1; TCRdb reports TRBD1, a call that lacks DNA to check it against. Per germline, CDR1 DFQATT and CDR2 SNEGSKA (reference sequence). The CDR3 contains 15 residues. This chain's CDR3 is CSAFRDNTTNTEAFF.

The gene calls are TRBV7-3 and TRBJ1-6. This CDR3 is built from 12 residues. Germline V gives CDR1 SGHTA, CDR2 FQGTGA. The CDR3 loop is CASSEPNSPLHF.

The V gene is TRBV12-3 or TRBV12-4, the J gene TRBJ2-1; checking the TCRdb D call of TRBD1 is not possible without DNA. The CDR3 has 15 amino acids. CDR3 protein: CASSFLGQGYNEQFF.